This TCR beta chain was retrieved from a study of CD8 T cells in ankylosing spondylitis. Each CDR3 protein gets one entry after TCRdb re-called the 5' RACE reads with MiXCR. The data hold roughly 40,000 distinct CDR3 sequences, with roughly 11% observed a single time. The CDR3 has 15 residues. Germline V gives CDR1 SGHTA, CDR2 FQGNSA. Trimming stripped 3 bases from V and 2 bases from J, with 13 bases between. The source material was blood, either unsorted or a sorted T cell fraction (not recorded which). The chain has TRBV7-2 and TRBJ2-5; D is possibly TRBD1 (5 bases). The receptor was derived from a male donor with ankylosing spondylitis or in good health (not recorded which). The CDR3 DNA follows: TGTGCCAGCAGCTTTATAGGGGCATTGCAAGAGACCCAGTACTTC. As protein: CASSFIGALQETQYF.